This is a list of T cell receptor beta chains from one sample in a study. A single record per CDR3 protein comes from TCRdb applying MiXCR to the 5' RACE reads. This table has tens of thousands of distinct CDR3 sequences, 25% to 35% appearing once. What was sequenced was tumor-infiltrating memory CD4+ T cells sorted from the breast tumor. The receptors here all came from a female donor with breast cancer. CDR3s include the opening cysteine and the closing phenylalanine or tryptophan.

j_call cdr3_length v_call cdr3_aa
TRBJ2-5 14 TRBV6-5 CASSYGRGAETQYF
TRBJ2-4 16 TRBV3-1 CASSQAGTREGNIQYF
TRBJ1-2 14 TRBV27 CASSVDSANYGYTF
TRBJ1-5 16 TRBV20-1 CSANDRGGFNNQPQHF
TRBJ2-3 17 TRBV19 CASSFLPQDRGNNEQYF
TRBJ2-1 13 TRBV5-1 CASRVGDNNEQFF
TRBJ1-3 13 TRBV5-1 CASSLEGGNTIYF
TRBJ2-7 16 TRBV7-3 CASSLSSGSTVYEQYF
TRBJ2-3 13 TRBV9 CASSVIGTDTQYF
TRBJ2-5 13 TRBV20-1 CSARGPDLETQYF
TRBJ1-5 15 TRBV7-2 CASSATGGNNQPQHF
TRBJ1-2 13 TRBV5-1 CASSPGQSHGYTF
TRBJ1-5 13 TRBV3-1 CASSQGAGQPQHF
TRBJ1-5 15 TRBV25-1 CASSKGGSGNQPQHF
TRBJ1-5 13 TRBV11-1 CASSVDRNQPQHF
TRBJ1-1 16 TRBV6-6 CASNPMANRMNTEAFF